Each of the 32 T cell receptor beta chains below was sequenced from the same sample in a study of response to subunit inactivated influenza vaccine. TCRdb reanalysed the RT-PCR reads using MiXCR and keeps one entry per CDR3 protein. The table records fewer than 800,000 distinct CDR3 sequences, roughly 14% of them present only once. This sample comprised PBMCs from blood, obtained roughly 12 days after vaccination. These receptors all come from a man aged 45-65 years who received an inactivated influenza vaccine.

This clonotype was seen at least ten times. V gene TRBV7-9 combines with J gene TRBJ2-7, with 8 bases matching TRBD2. With 3 bases clipped from V and 1 base from J, the junction kept 2 bases outside the gene matches. Germline V gene lookup returns CDR1 SEHNR and CDR2 FQNEAQ (reference sequence). The CDR3 is 14 residues long. The DNA for the CDR3 is TGTGCCAGCAGCTTGCCGGGGGGGTCCTACGAGCAGTACTTC. Its protein product is CASSLPGGSYEQYF.

This clonotype was recorded at least ten times. CDR3 in amino acids: CASSPHEAYEQYF. The DNA of the CDR3 is TGCGCCAGCAGCCCTCATGAGGCCTACGAGCAGTACTTC. The V and J genes are TRBV5-1 and TRBJ2-7; no firm D call. The CDR3 runs 13 residues. Looked up from germline, CDR1 is SGHRS and CDR2 is YFSETQ. The germline V and J ends were trimmed by 4 bases and 2 bases, with 10 bases remaining between them.

Only a few counts were recorded for this clonotype. V gene TRBV15 combines with J gene TRBJ2-1; 7 nucleotides agree with TRBD1. Germline CDR1 reads LNHNV; CDR2 reads YYDKDF (reference sequence). V gave up 1 base and J gave up 7 bases; unmatched junction bases: 1. CDR3 length: 13 amino acids. This CDR3 is CATSRATGNEQFF. Here the CDR3 DNA reads TGTGCCACCAGCAGAGCGACAGGGAATGAGCAGTTCTTC.

On this clonotype: At one boundary the junction diverges from the germline segment, which might be a read error. The gene calls are TRBV2 and TRBJ2-7; D is ambiguous. The germline CDR1 and CDR2 sequences are SNHLY and FYNNEI. The CDR3 spans 12 residues. The DNA of the CDR3 is TGTGCCAGCAGCGCCTCTTTGTACGGGCAGTACTTC. Protein: CASSASLYGQYF.

The genes are TRBV9 and TRBJ2-2, with TRBD2 identical over 8 bases. CDR1 and CDR2 (germline): SGDLS, YYNGEE. This CDR3 spans 16 amino acids. V shed 6 bases and J 3 bases; nucleotides not matched to a gene: 10. This CDR3 is CASNGAGAIDTGELFF. The CDR3 DNA sequence: TGTGCCAGCAACGGAGCGGGGGCGATTGACACCGGGGAGCTGTTTTTT.

The chain uses TRBV7-2 and TRBJ2-1; TRBD1 might be the D (5 bases). V lost 4 bases and J lost 6, with 10 bases in between. The CDR3 is made up of 13 amino acids. Looked up from germline, CDR1 is SGHTA and CDR2 is FQGNSA. CDR3 amino acids: CASSSGILNEQFF. The CDR3 nucleotides read TGTGCCAGCAGCTCAGGGATCCTCAATGAGCAGTTCTTC.

The sample holds a few counts of this clonotype. This chain connects TRBV12-3 or TRBV12-4 to TRBJ1-5, with no clear D. The V gene lost 6 bases and the J gene lost 5 bases, with 8 bases spanning the gap. This CDR3 contains 12 residues. CDR3 in amino acids: CASRVEDQPQHF. Written as DNA, the CDR3 is TGTGCCAGCAGGGTGGAGGATCAGCCCCAGCATTTT.

The chain uses TRBV4-3 and TRBJ2-1; D is unresolved. The CDR3 spans 13 residues. Germline CDR1 and CDR2: LGHNA and YSLEER. Between the trimmed V and J ends, which lost 3 bases and 8 bases, there was a span of 11 bases. The CDR3 spells CASSQRGFDEQFF. The CDR3 bases are TGCGCCAGCAGCCAGAGAGGATTTGATGAGCAGTTCTTC.

CDR3 protein: CASSFLQGRTEAFF. CDR3 coding DNA: TGTGCCAGCAGTTTTTTGCAGGGGAGAACTGAAGCTTTCTTT. This sequence joins TRBV27 and TRBJ1-1, with a weak D call TRBD1 (6 bases). Germline-derived CDR1 and CDR2 are MNHEY and SMNVEV (reference sequence). V was pared by 3 bases and J by 5 bases, with 13 bases between. This CDR3 contains 14 residues.

The V and J genes are TRBV29-1 and TRBJ2-3; D possibly corresponds to TRBD2 (6 bases). Germline V lookup: CDR1 SQVTM, CDR2 ANQGSEA. Deletions cut 4 bases from V and 0 bases from J, with 14 bases between. This CDR3 is built from 15 residues. The CDR3, as DNA: TGCAGCGTTGTTGCGGGACTTACTAGCACAGATACGCAGTATTTT. Encoded protein: CSVVAGLTSTDTQYF.

This clonotype was seen more than once but under ten times. This chain links TRBV10-3 with TRBJ2-7, with a weak D call TRBD2 (6 bases). CDR1 ENHRY and CDR2 SYGVKD come from the germline V gene. The CDR3 sequence is 14 residues long. V lost 6 bases and J 4 bases, leaving 16 bases between the germline ends. CDR3 DNA sequence: TGTGCCATCAGATCGGGACTTCTGGAATACGAGCAGTACTTC. Its protein product is CAIRSGLLEYEQYF.

In its sample, this clonotype was seen a few times. This rearrangement joins TRBV29-1 to TRBJ1-2; D possibly corresponds to TRBD1 (5 bases). The CDR3 covers 12 residues. The germline V and J ends were trimmed by 0 bases and 10 bases, with 12 bases remaining between them. Germline values: CDR1 SQVTM, CDR2 ANQGSEA. CDR3 sequence: CSVEEWRQLYTF. The CDR3 nucleotides read TGCAGCGTTGAAGAATGGAGACAGCTCTACACCTTC.

In its sample, this clonotype was seen many times. The chain recombines TRBV20-1 with TRBJ1-1; no definite D call. Trimming left V 2 bases short and J 1 base short, with 8 bases between. The CDR3 totals 13 residues. Per the germline V gene, CDR1 is DFQATT and CDR2 is SNEGSKA (reference sequence). The CDR3 reads CSARRWENTEAFF. In DNA, the CDR3 is TGCAGTGCTAGAAGATGGGAGAACACTGAAGCTTTCTTT.

V and J are TRBV20-1 and TRBJ2-1; TRBD2 aligns across 12 bases. CDR1 DFQATT and CDR2 SNEGSKA come from the germline V gene (reference sequence). The CDR3 has 14 residues. Trimming at V came to 1 base and at J to 9 bases, leaving 4 bases not matched to a gene. CDR3 region: CSARGTSGIGEQFF. CDR3 in DNA: TGCAGTGCTAGAGGGACTAGCGGGATAGGTGAGCAGTTCTTC.

This clonotype was observed at least ten times. This chain uses TRBV5-1 with TRBJ2-7, with D possibly matching TRBD1 (6 bases). Trimming took 1 base from V and 3 from J, leaving 14 bases between them. This CDR3 region has 15 residues. CDR1 and CDR2 (germline): SGHRS, YFSETQ. The CDR3 is CASSLRAGVLYEQYF. In DNA, the CDR3 is TGCGCCAGCAGCTTGAGGGCAGGGGTACTCTACGAGCAGTACTTC.

DNA of the CDR3: TGCGCCAGCAGCTTGAATAGCGGCTCCTACGAGCAGTACTTC. Amino acids: CASSLNSGSYEQYF. The rearrangement joins TRBV5-1 to TRBJ2-7; D perhaps matches TRBD2 (6 bases). Germline V lookup: CDR1 SGHRS, CDR2 YFSETQ. The CDR3 extends over 14 amino acids. V was cut by 1 base and J by 0 bases, with 8 bases left in between.

The rearrangement links TRBV12-3 or TRBV12-4 to TRBJ2-1, with 8 bases fitting TRBD2. Trimming took 3 bases from V and 3 from J; bases not matched to a gene: 4. The CDR3 totals 15 residues. CDR3 sequence: CASSFPGGGYNEQFF. The CDR3, as DNA: TGTGCCAGCAGTTTTCCGGGAGGGGGCTACAATGAGCAGTTCTTC.

This chain joins TRBV7-2 and TRBJ1-1, with TRBD1 matching over 9 bases. Trimming at V came to 5 bases and at J to 4 bases, leaving 8 bases not matched to a gene. There are 15 residues in the CDR3. CDR1 and CDR2 (germline): SGHTA, FQGNSA. The chain's CDR3 is CASSARTGVGTEAFF. The CDR3 bases are TGTGCCAGCAGCGCACGGACAGGGGTGGGCACTGAAGCTTTCTTT.

The genes are TRBV6-2 or TRBV6-3 and TRBJ2-1, with TRBD1 matching over 7 bases. The CDR3 has 14 amino acids. Unmatched junction bases numbered 1, after V lost 1 base and J lost 4 bases. The germline V gene has CDR1 MNHEY and CDR2 SVGEGT. The CDR3 protein is CASSYWDSYNEQFF. The CDR3 bases are TGTGCCAGCAGTTACTGGGACAGTTACAATGAGCAGTTCTTC.

This rearrangement joins TRBV12-3 or TRBV12-4 to TRBJ2-1, with 9 bases aligning to TRBD2. Germline trimming cut 2 bases from V and 10 bases from J; bases unmatched to any gene: 9. The CDR3 length is 15 residues. The CDR3 sequence is CASSLRGGGAGEQFF. The CDR3 nucleotides read TGTGCCAGCAGTTTACGCGGGGGGGGTGCTGGGGAGCAGTTCTTC.

This clonotype showed up just once. The genes are TRBV3-1 and TRBJ2-7; a weak D match, TRBD1 (7 bases). The germline V gene has CDR1 LGHDT and CDR2 YNNKEL (reference sequence). Trimming left V 0 bases short and J 5 bases short, with 17 bases between. The CDR3 runs 16 residues. The CDR3: CASSQEYGGGPDEQYF. The CDR3 DNA follows: TGTGCCAGCAGCCAAGAGTATGGAGGGGGCCCCGACGAGCAGTACTTC.

The V call is TRBV7-2, the J call TRBJ2-5; the D is unclear. V was cut by 4 bases and J by 2 bases, with 8 bases left in between. Germline values: CDR1 SGHTA, CDR2 FQGNSA. CDR3 size: 13 residues. The CDR3, as DNA: TGTGCCAGCAGCTCGGACGTACAAGAGACCCAGTACTTC. It is translated as CASSSDVQETQYF. Variable domain in full (rest from reference TRBV7-2 and TRBJ2-5): GAGVSQSPSNKVTEKGKDVELRCDPISGHTALYWYRQSLGQGLEFLIYFQGNSAPDKSGLPSDRFSAERTGGSVSTLTIQRTQQEDSAVYLCASSSDVQETQYFGPGTRLLVL.

The V and J genes are TRBV24-1 and TRBJ2-1; 10 bases fit TRBD2. The junction had 13 bases not matched to a gene; V was cut back by 7 bases and J by 5 bases. The germline V gene has CDR1 KGHDR and CDR2 SFDVKD. This CDR3 spans 17 amino acids. CDR3 amino acids: CATSGEEAGGPHNEQFF. The CDR3 region has the DNA TGTGCCACCAGCGGGGAAGAAGCGGGAGGGCCCCACAATGAGCAGTTCTTC.

This chain joins TRBV7-2 and TRBJ2-2; D unclear. The CDR3 has 15 residues. Germline loops: CDR1 SGHTA, CDR2 FQGNSA. V lost 4 bases to trimming and J lost 2 bases, with 11 bases between them. In nucleotides, the CDR3 is TGTGCCAGCAGCTCGAATCGCGTTAACACCGGGGAGCTGTTTTTT. This codes for CASSSNRVNTGELFF.

This clonotype was counted ten times or more. The rearrangement uses TRBV7-9 and TRBJ2-3, with a tentative D call TRBD2 (6 bases). V lost 2 bases and J lost 1, with 10 bases in between. CDR3 length: 15 amino acids. Germline CDR1 and CDR2: SEHNR and FQNEAQ (reference sequence). CDR3 residues: CASSLPGGRTDTQYF. The CDR3 coding sequence is TGTGCCAGCAGCTTACCCGGGGGACGCACAGATACGCAGTATTTT.

This clonotype appeared many times. The rearrangement links TRBV5-6 to TRBJ1-5, with D possibly being TRBD1 (5 bases). The CDR3 loop spans 13 amino acids. Trimming took off 4 bases at V and 5 bases at J, with 10 bases between the two ends. Germline CDR1 and CDR2: SGHDT and YYEEEE. CDR3 region: CASSRWGYQPQHF. The DNA of the CDR3 is TGTGCCAGCAGCCGTTGGGGGTATCAGCCCCAGCATTTT.

This clonotype came up a few times. The junction departs from germline at one end; a sequencing error may be responsible. The chain links TRBV7-7 to TRBJ2-1; D gene unclear. The V gene's germline CDR1 is SSHAT and CDR2 FNYEAQ (reference sequence). The CDR3 loop spans 13 amino acids. CDR3: CASSLAPQNEQFF. The CDR3 nucleotides read TGTGCTAGCAGCTTAGCTCCCCAAAATGAGCAGTTCTTC.

This chain links TRBV11-2 with TRBJ2-1; 7 positions agree with TRBD2. The trim removed 4 bases at V and 5 bases at J, leaving 11 bases unmatched. The CDR3 consists of 16 residues. From germline, CDR1 is SGHAT and CDR2 FQNNGV. Here the CDR3 reads CASSSERGYINNEQFF. The CDR3 DNA sequence: TGTGCCAGCAGCTCTGAGCGGGGATATATCAACAATGAGCAGTTCTTC.

The chain joins TRBV12-3 or TRBV12-4 to TRBJ1-2; no clear D. The CDR3 length is 14 residues. V was shortened by 5 bases and J by 4 bases, with 14 bases between the two germline ends. CDR3 DNA: TGTGCCAGCAGTCCCCTAAAAAGACTCTATGGCTACACCTTC. The encoded protein is CASSPLKRLYGYTF.

The J gene is TRBJ1-2, the V gene TRBV12-3 or TRBV12-4, with no clear D. The CDR3 runs to 13 residues. Trimming left V 11 bases short and J 2 bases short, with 15 bases between. The CDR3 region is CALRKSGNYGYTF. DNA for the CDR3: TGTGCCCTGAGGAAGTCCGGAAACTATGGCTACACCTTC.

This rearrangement joins TRBV5-6 to TRBJ1-6, with no clear D. The CDR3 has 15 residues. V lost 4 bases and J 6 bases, leaving 14 bases between the germline ends. The germline V gene has CDR1 SGHDT and CDR2 YYEEEE. The CDR3 protein is CASSHSRFANSPLHF. Written as DNA, the CDR3 is TGTGCCAGCAGCCACAGCCGGTTCGCTAATTCACCCCTCCACTTT.

In this sample, this clonotype turned up a few times. The rearrangement links TRBV20-1 to TRBJ2-6; D ambiguous. The CDR3 runs 14 residues. Germline-derived CDR1 and CDR2 are DFQATT and SNEGSKA (reference sequence). Trimming took off 2 bases at V and 0 bases at J, with 5 bases between the two ends. The CDR3 nucleotides read TGCAGTGCTAGAAGCGTCTCTGGGGCCAACGTCCTGACTTTC. Its translation: CSARSVSGANVLTF.